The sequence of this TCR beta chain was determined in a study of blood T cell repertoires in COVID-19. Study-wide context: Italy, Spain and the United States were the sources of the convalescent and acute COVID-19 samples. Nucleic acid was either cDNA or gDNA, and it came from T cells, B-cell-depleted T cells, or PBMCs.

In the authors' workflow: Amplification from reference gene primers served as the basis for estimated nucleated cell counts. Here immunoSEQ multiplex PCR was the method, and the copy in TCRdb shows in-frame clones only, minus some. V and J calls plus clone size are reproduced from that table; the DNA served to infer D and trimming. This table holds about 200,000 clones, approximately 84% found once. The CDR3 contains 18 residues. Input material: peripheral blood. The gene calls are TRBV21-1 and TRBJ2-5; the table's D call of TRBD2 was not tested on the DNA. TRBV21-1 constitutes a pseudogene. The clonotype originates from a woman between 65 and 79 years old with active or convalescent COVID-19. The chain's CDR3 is CASSKGQEAGGKGETQYF. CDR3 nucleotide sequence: TGTGCCAGCAGCAAAGGACAGGAAGCGGGAGGGAAGGGGGAGACCCAGTACTTC.